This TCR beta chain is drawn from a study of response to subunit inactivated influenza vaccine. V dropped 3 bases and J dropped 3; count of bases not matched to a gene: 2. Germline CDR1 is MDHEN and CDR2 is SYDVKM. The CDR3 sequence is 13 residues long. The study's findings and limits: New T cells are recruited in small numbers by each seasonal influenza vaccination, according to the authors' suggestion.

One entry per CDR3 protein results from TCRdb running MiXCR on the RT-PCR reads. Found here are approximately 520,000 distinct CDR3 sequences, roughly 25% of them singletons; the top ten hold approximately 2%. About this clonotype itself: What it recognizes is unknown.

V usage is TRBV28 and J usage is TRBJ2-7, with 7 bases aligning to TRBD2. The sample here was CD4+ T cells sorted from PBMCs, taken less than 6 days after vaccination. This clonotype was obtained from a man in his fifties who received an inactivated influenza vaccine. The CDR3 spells CASSFERGYEQYF. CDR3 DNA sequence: TGTGCCAGCAGTTTTGAGCGGGGCTACGAGCAGTACTTC.